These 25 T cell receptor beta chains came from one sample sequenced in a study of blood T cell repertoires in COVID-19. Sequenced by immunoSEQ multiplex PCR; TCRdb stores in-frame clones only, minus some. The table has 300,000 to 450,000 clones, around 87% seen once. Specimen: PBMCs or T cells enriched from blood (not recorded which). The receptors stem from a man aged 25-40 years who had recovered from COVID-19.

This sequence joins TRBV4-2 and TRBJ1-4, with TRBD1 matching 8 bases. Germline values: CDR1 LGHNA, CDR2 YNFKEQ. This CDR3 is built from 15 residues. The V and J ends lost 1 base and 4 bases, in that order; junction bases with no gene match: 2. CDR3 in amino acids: CASSQGGTGNEKLFF. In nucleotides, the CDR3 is TGTGCCAGCAGCCAAGGGGGGACAGGTAATGAAAAACTGTTTTTT.

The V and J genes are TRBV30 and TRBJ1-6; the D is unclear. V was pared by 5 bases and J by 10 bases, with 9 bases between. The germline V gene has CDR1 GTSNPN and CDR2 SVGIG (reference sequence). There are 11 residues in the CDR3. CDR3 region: CAWAVLSPLHF. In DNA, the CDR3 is TGTGCCTGGGCCGTATTGTCACCCCTCCACTTT.

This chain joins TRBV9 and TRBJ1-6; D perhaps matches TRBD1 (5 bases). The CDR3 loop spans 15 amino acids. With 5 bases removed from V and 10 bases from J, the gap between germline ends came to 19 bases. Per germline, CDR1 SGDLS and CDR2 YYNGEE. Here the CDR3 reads CASSTGGGETSPLHF. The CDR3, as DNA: TGTGCCAGCAGTACCGGGGGAGGGGAGACGTCACCCCTCCACTTT.

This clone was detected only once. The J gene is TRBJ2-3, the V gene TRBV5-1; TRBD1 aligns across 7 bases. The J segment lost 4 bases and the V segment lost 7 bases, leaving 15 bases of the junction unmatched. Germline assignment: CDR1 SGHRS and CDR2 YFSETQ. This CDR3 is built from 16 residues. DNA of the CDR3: TGCGCCAGCGCCTGGAGAGGGGGACAGCCCCCAGATACGCAGTATTTT. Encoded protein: CASAWRGGQPPDTQYF. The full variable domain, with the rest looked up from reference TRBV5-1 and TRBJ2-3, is KAGVTQTPRYLIKTRGQQVTLSCSPISGHRSVSWYQQTPGQGLQFLFEYFSETQRNKGNFPGRFSGRQFSNSRSEMNVSTLELGDSALYLCASAWRGGQPPDTQYFGPGTRLTVL.

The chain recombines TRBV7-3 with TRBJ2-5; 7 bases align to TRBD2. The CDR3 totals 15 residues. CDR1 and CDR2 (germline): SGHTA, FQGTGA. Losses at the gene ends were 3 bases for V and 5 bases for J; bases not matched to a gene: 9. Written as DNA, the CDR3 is TGTGCCAGCAGCTTGGCGGGGAGGGCCGCCGAGACCCAGTACTTC. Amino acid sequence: CASSLAGRAAETQYF. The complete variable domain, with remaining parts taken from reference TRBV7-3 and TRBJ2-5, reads GAGVSQTPSNKVTEKGKYVELRCDPISGHTALYWYRQSLGQGPEFLIYFQGTGAADDSGLPNDRFFAVRPEGSVSTLKIQRTERGDSAVYLCASSLAGRAAETQYFGPGTRLLVL.

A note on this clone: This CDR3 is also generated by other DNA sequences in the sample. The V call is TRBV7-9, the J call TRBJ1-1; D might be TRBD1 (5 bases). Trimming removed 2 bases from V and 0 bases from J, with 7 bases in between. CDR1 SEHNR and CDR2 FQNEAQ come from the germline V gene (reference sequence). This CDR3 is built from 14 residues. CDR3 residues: CASSLQGLNTEAFF. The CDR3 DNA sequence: TGTGCCAGCAGCTTACAGGGTTTGAACACTGAAGCTTTCTTT.

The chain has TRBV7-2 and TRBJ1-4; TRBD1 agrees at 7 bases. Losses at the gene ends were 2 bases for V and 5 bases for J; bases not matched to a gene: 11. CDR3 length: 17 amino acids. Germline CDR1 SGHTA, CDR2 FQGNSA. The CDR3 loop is CASSLTLAGTVNEKLFF. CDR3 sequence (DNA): TGTGCCAGCAGCTTAACTTTGGCGGGGACAGTGAATGAAAAACTGTTTTTT. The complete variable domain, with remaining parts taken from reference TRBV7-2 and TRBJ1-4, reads GAGVSQSPSNKVTEKGKDVELRCDPISGHTALYWYRQSLGQGLEFLIYFQGNSAPDKSGLPSDRFSAERTGGSVSTLTIQRTQQEDSAVYLCASSLTLAGTVNEKLFFGSGTQLSVL.

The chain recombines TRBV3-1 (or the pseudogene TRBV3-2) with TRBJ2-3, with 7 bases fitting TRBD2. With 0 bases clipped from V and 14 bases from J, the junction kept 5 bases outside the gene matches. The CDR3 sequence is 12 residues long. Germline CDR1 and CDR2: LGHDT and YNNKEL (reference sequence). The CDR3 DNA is TGTGCCAGCAGCCAAGAGCCGGGGGGTCGGTATTTT. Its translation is CASSQEPGGRYF.

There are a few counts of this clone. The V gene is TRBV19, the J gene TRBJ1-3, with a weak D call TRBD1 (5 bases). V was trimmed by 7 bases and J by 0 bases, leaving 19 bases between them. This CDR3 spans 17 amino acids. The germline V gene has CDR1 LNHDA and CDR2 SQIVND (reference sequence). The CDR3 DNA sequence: TGTGCCAGTACGTCCGCTAGACAGACCGGCTCTGGAAACACCATATATTTT. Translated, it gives CASTSARQTGSGNTIYF.

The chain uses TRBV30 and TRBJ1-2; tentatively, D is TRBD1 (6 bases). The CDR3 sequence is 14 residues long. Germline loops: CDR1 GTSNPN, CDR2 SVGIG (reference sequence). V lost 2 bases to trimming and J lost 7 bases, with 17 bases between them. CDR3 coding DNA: TGTGCCTGGAGTTCCCCCTGGACAGTACGTGGCTACACCTTC. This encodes CAWSSPWTVRGYTF.

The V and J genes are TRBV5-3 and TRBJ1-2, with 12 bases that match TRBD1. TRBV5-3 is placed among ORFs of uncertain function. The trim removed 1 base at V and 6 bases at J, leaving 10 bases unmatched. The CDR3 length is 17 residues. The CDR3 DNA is TGTGCCAGAAGCTTGCCCGGGACAGGGGGCTTATTCGATGGCTACACCTTC. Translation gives CARSLPGTGGLFDGYTF.

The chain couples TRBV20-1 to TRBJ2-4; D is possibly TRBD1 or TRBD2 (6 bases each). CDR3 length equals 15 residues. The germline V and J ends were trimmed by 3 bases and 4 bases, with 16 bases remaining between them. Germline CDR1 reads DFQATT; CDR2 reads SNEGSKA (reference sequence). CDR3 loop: CSASGGQANKNIQYF. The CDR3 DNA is TGCAGTGCTAGTGGGGGGCAGGCAAATAAAAACATTCAGTACTTC.

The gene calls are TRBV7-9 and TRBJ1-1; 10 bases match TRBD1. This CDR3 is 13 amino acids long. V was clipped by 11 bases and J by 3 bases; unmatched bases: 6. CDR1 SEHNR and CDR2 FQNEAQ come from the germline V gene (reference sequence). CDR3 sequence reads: CAGRDRGYTEAFF. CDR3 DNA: TGTGCCGGCCGGGACAGGGGTTACACTGAAGCTTTCTTT.

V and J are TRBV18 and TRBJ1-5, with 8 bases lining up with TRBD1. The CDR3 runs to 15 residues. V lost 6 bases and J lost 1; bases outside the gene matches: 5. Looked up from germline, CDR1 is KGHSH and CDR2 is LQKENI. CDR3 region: CASSPGGKSNQPQHF. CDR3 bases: TGTGCCAGCTCTCCAGGGGGCAAAAGCAATCAGCCCCAGCATTTT.

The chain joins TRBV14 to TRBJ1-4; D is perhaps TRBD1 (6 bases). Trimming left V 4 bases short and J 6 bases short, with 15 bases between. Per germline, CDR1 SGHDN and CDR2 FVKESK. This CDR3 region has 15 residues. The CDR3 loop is CASSLGTGRYEKLFF. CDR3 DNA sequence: TGTGCCAGCAGCCTAGGTACAGGGCGGTATGAAAAACTGTTTTTT.

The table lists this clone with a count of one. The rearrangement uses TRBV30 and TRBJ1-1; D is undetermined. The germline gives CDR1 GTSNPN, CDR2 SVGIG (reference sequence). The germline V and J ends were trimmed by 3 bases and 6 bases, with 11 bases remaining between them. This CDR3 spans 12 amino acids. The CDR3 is CAWSAGRAEAFF. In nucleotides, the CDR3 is TGTGCCTGGAGCGCGGGGAGGGCTGAAGCTTTCTTT.

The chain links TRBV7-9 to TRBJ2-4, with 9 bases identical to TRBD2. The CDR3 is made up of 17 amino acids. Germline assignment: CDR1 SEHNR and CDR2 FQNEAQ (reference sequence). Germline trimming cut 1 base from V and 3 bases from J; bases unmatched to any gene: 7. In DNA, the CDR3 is TGTGCCAGCAGCTTAGTGGTGGCTAGCGGGGACAAAAACATTCAGTACTTC. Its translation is CASSLVVASGDKNIQYF.

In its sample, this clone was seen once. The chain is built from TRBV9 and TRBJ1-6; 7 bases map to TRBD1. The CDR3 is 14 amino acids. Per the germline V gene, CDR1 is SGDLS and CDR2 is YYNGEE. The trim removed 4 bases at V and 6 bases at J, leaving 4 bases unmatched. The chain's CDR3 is CASSLRDSNSPLHF. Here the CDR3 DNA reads TGTGCCAGCAGCCTCCGGGACAGTAATTCACCCCTCCACTTT.

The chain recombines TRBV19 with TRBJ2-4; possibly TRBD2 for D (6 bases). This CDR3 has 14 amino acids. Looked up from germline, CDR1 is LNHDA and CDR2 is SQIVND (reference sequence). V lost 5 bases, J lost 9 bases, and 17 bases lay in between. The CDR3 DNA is TGTGCCAGTAGTTTTGGGGGAGGCGAGGGCATTCAGTACTTC. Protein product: CASSFGGGEGIQYF.

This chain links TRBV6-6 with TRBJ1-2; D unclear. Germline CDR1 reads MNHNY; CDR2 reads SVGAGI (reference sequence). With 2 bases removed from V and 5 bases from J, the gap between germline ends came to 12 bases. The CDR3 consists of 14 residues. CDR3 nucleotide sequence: TGTGCCAGCAGTTACGGAGGGTGGTTTTATGGCTACACCTTC. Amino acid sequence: CASSYGGWFYGYTF.

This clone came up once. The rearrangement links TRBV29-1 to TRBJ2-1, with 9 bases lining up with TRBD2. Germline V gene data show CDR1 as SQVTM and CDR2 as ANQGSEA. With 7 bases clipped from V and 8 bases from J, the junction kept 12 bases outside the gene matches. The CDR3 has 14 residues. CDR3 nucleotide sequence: TGCAGCGGGAATAGCGGGGGTCTCCTCTATGAGCAGTTCTTC. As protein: CSGNSGGLLYEQFF.

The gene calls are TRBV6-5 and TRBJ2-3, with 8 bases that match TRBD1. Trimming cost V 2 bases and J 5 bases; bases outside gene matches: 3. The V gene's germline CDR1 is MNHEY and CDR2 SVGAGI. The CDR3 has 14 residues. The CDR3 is CASSYQGAKDTQYF. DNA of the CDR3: TGTGCCAGCAGTTACCAGGGGGCGAAAGATACGCAGTATTTT.

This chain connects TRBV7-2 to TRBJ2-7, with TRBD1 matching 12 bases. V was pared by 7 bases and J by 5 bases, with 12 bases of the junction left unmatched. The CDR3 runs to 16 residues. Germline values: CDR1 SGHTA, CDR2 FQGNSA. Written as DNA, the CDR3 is TGTGCCAGCACCAGAAAATCCGGGACAGGGGGCAACGAGCAGTACTTC. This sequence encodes CASTRKSGTGGNEQYF.

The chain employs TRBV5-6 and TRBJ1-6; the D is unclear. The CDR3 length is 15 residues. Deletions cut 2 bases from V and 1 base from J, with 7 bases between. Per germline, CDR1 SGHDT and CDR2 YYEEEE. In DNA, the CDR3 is TGTGCCAGCAGCTTCAAGGAGTCCTATAATTCACCCCTCCACTTT. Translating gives CASSFKESYNSPLHF. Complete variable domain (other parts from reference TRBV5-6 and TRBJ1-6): DAGVTQSPTHLIKTRGQQVTLRCSPKSGHDTVSWYQQALGQGPQFIFQYYEEEERQRGNFPDRFSGHQFPNYSSELNVNALLLGDSALYLCASSFKESYNSPLHFGNGTRLTVT.

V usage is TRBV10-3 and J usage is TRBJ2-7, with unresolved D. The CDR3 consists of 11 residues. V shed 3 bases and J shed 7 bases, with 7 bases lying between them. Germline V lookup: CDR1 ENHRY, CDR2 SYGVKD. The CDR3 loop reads CAISDLREQYF. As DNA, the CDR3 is TGTGCCATCAGTGATTTACGGGAGCAGTACTTC.